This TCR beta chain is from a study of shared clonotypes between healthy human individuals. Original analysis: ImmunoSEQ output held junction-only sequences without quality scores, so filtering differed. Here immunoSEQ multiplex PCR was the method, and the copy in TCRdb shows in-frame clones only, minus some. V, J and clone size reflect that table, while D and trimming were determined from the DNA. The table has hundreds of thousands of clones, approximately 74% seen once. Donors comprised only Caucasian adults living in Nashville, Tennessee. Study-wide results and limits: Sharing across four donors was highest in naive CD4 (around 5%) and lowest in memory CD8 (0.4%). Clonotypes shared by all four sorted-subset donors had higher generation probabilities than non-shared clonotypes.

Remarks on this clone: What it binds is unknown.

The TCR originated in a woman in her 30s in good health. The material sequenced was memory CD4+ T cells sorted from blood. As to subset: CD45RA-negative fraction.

DNA of the CDR3: TGTGCCAGCTCACAGCAGAGCTCCTACGAGCAGTACTTC. It is translated as CASSQQSSYEQYF. The chain uses TRBV18 and TRBJ2-7; D is undetermined. Looked up from germline, CDR1 is KGHSH and CDR2 is LQKENI. The CDR3 consists of 13 residues. V lost 4 bases and J lost 0, with 7 bases in between.